Following are 13 T cell receptor beta chains from one sample sequenced in a study of cytomegalovirus exposure and HLA in healthy donors (dated by TCRdb to 2015 to 2018). The library came from the immunoSEQ multiplex PCR assay. For the multiplex PCR, a mixture combining 60 forward primers for TCR Vbeta segments and 13 reverse primers for TCR Jbeta segments was used. Here the immuneACCESS table is served through TCRdb, limited to in-frame sequences with V and J called. Missing clones are a known gap in these copies; in checked studies unresolved V genes cover under half, and the rest lacks a known reason. This sample has 130,000 to 150,000 clones in its table, and about 80% of those were observed once. About 5.6% of the sample comes from the top ten. The specimen sequenced was PBMCs. The receptors here all came from a man in his thirties or forties in good health and CMV-seropositive.

This clone was detected only once. This chain connects TRBV28 to TRBJ1-3, with D tentatively TRBD1 (5 bases). Between the trimmed V and J ends, which lost 6 bases and 0 bases, there was a span of 21 bases. CDR3 size: 18 residues. Germline-derived CDR1 and CDR2 are MDHEN and SYDVKM. This CDR3 reads CASRSPGGGDPSGNTIYF. The CDR3, as DNA: TGTGCCAGCAGGTCCCCCGGGGGTGGGGATCCCTCTGGAAACACCATATATTTT.

The CDR3 DNA follows: TGTGCCAGCAGTCCCCAAGGGGGGGCGAGGGAAAAACTGTTTTTT. Its protein is CASSPQGGAREKLFF. The J gene is TRBJ1-4, the V gene TRBV6-6; TRBD1 is a possible D gene (6 bases). The CDR3 spans 15 residues. CDR1 and CDR2 from the germline V gene are MNHNY and SVGAGI (reference sequence). Trimming shortened V by 5 bases and J by 8 bases, and 18 bases separated the two germline ends.

The DNA for the CDR3 is TGTGCCAGCAGCCATACAGGGAACACTGAAGCTTTCTTT. Translating gives CASSHTGNTEAFF. V usage is TRBV5-6 and J usage is TRBJ1-1; tentative D call: TRBD1 (5 bases). CDR3 size: 13 residues. The V gene lost 4 bases and the J gene lost 1 base, with 8 bases spanning the gap. CDR1 and CDR2 from the germline V gene are SGHDT and YYEEEE.

This rearrangement joins TRBV18 to TRBJ2-2, with D unclear. V was pared by 2 bases and J by 7 bases, with 5 bases between. The CDR3 is made up of 12 amino acids. Germline V gives CDR1 KGHSH, CDR2 LQKENI. The CDR3 nucleotides are TGTGCCAGCTCACCAGCGGTCGGGGAGCTGTTTTTT. It yields the protein CASSPAVGELFF.

This clone was detected once. The chain combines TRBV18 with TRBJ1-4; D is uncertain. This CDR3 region has 13 residues. Trimming pared 3 bases from V and 10 bases from J, leaving 12 bases between. The V gene's germline CDR1 is KGHSH and CDR2 LQKENI. The CDR3 region has the DNA TGTGCCAGCTCACCTCAGCCGGGGAGAAAACTGTTTTTT. It translates to CASSPQPGRKLFF.

The chain links TRBV13 to TRBJ2-1; 7 nucleotides agree with TRBD2. Germline CDR1 PRHDT, CDR2 FYEKMQ (reference sequence). This CDR3 has 16 amino acids. V was clipped by 0 bases and J by 2 bases; unmatched bases: 4. The CDR3 coding sequence is TGTGCCAGCAGCTTAGGGCTAGCGGACCCCTACAATGAGCAGTTCTTC. Its translation: CASSLGLADPYNEQFF. Supplemented by reference TRBV13 and TRBJ2-1, the full variable domain reads AAGVIQSPRHLIKEKRETATLKCYPIPRHDTVYWYQQGPGQDPQFLISFYEKMQSDKGSIPDRFSAQQFSDYHSELNMSSLELGDSALYFCASSLGLADPYNEQFFGPGTRLTVL.

This clone came up once. The chain employs TRBV28 and TRBJ1-5; D unresolved. With 5 bases removed from V and 5 bases from J, the gap between germline ends came to 19 bases. This CDR3 comprises 16 residues. CDR1 MDHEN and CDR2 SYDVKM come from the germline V gene. Here the CDR3 reads CASSRRGGSRDQPQHF. The DNA for the CDR3 is TGTGCCAGCAGTCGACGGGGAGGGAGTCGCGATCAGCCCCAGCATTTT.

Here the CDR3 reads CASSLSGEKTEAFF. In DNA form, the CDR3 reads TGTGCCAGCAGTTTAAGCGGGGAAAAGACTGAAGCTTTCTTT. The rearrangement joins TRBV28 to TRBJ1-1; D unresolved. The CDR3 sequence is 14 residues long. The germline CDR1 and CDR2 sequences are MDHEN and SYDVKM. The V and J ends lost 2 bases and 5 bases respectively, with 12 bases between them.

The genes are TRBV9 and TRBJ2-7, with no clear D. The CDR3 totals 13 residues. Trimming left V 1 base short and J 6 bases short, with 11 bases between. Germline V gives CDR1 SGDLS, CDR2 YYNGEE. CDR3 sequence: CASSVRRGSEQYF. The CDR3 bases are TGTGCCAGCAGCGTAAGAAGAGGTTCCGAGCAGTACTTC.

The chain couples TRBV11-3 to TRBJ2-7, with unresolved D. The CDR3 is 11 residues long. V was shortened by 4 bases and J by 3 bases, with 4 bases between the two germline ends. The germline CDR1 and CDR2 sequences are SGHNT and YENEEA. The CDR3 protein is CASSSNYEQYF. CDR3 sequence (DNA): TGTGCCAGCAGCTCTAACTACGAGCAGTACTTC.

V gene TRBV5-4 combines with J gene TRBJ1-5; D remains ambiguous. The V and J ends lost 0 bases and 6 bases respectively, with 7 bases between them. The CDR3 extends over 13 amino acids. Germline CDR1 SGHNT, CDR2 YYREEE (reference sequence). DNA for the CDR3: TGTGCCAGCAGCTTGGATATTTCTCAGCCCCAGCATTTT. This sequence encodes CASSLDISQPQHF.

As for this clone: Distinct nucleotide sequences in the sample also encode this CDR3. This chain joins TRBV18 and TRBJ1-4, with no clear D. There are 13 residues in the CDR3. CDR1 and CDR2 from the germline V gene are KGHSH and LQKENI. The V end lost 3 bases, the J end lost 5 bases, and 7 bases lay between the germline ends. The CDR3 region is CASSPGRNEKLFF. For the CDR3, the DNA is TGTGCCAGCTCACCGGGCAGAAATGAAAAACTGTTTTTT.

V usage is TRBV30 and J usage is TRBJ2-5; tentatively, D is TRBD1 (6 bases). This CDR3 has 15 amino acids. Trimming took off 1 base at V and 5 bases at J, with 17 bases between the two ends. CDR1 GTSNPN and CDR2 SVGIG come from the germline V gene (reference sequence). CDR3 DNA sequence: TGTGCCTGGAGTGCAGATCTAGGGGGTAGGGAGACCCAGTACTTC. This codes for CAWSADLGGRETQYF.